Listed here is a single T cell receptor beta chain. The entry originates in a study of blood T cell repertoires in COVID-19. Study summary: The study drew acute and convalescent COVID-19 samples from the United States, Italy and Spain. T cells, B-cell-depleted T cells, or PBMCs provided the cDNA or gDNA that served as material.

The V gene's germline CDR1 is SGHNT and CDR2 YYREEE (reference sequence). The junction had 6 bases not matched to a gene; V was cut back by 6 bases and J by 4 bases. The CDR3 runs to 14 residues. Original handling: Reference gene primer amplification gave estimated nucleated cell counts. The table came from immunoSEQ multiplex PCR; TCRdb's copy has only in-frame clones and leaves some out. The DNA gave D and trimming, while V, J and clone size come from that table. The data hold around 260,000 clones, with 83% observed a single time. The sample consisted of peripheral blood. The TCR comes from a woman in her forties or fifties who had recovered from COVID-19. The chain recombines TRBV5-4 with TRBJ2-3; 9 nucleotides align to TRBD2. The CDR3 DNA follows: TGTGCCAGCACAGGCGGGGGGGCGGCAGATACGCAGTATTTT. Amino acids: CASTGGGAADTQYF.